This T cell receptor (beta chain) was recovered during a study of technical replicates of blood from a few donors. Assay: immunoSEQ multiplex PCR; the TCRdb copy retains only in-frame clones and omits some. Of under 65,000 clones in the sample, 80% to 90% were seen once. Per germline, CDR1 PRHDT and CDR2 FYEKMQ (reference sequence). The CDR3 length is 16 residues. Unmatched junction bases numbered 11, after V lost 5 bases and J lost 4 bases. Sequences were obtained from PBMCs. The chain combines TRBV13 with TRBJ2-1; 7 nucleotides match TRBD2. The clonotype was recovered from a human donor in good health. Some clones in this sample may be carry-over from other donors' samples. CDR3 sequence (DNA): TGTGCCAGCAGCCAAAGGGACTACCCGCTTTACAATGAGCAGTTCTTC. Protein product: CASSQRDYPLYNEQFF.